This TCR beta chain was found in a study of blood T cell repertoires in COVID-19. Across the study: COVID-19 samples, acute and convalescent, were from the United States, Italy and Spain. T cells, B-cell-depleted T cells, or PBMCs supplied cDNA or gDNA.

Profiled with immunoSEQ multiplex PCR; TCRdb holds only in-frame clones, not every one. The table shows approximately 150,000 clones, with more than 90% occurring only once. Regarding this clone: Other DNA variants within this sample encode the same CDR3.

Germline trimming cut 0 bases from V and 0 bases from J; bases unmatched to any gene: 4. Per germline, CDR1 LGHDT and CDR2 YNNKEL (reference sequence). This CDR3 comprises 16 residues. This clonotype was obtained from a man aged 60-69 years with active or convalescent COVID-19. The source material was peripheral blood. The genes are TRBV3-1 (or the pseudogene TRBV3-2) and TRBJ1-2; 7 bases fit TRBD1. Here the CDR3 DNA reads TGTGCCAGCAGCCAAGATAGGACAGGAGCTAACTATGGCTACACCTTC. Its protein is CASSQDRTGANYGYTF.